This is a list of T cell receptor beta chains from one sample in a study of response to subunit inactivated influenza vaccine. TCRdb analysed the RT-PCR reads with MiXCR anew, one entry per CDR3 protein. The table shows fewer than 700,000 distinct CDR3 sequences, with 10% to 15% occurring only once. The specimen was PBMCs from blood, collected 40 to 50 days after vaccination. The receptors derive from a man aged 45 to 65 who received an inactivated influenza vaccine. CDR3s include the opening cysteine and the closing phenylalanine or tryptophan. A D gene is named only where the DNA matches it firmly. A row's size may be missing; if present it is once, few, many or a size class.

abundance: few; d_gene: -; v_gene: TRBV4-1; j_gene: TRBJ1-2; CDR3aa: CASSPLDTNYGYTF; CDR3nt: TGCGCCAGCAGCCCCCTGGACACAAACTATGGCTACACCTTC
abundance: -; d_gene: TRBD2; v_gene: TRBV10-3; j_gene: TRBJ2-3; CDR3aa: CAISGSLADPSTDTQYF; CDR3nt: TGTGCCATCAGTGGGTCGCTAGCGGACCCTAGCACAGATACGCAGTATTTT
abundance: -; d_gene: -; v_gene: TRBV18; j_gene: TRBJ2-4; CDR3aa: CASSPPSSVGRDIQYF; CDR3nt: TGTGCCAGCTCACCACCGTCATCCGTGGGAAGGGACATTCAGTACTTC
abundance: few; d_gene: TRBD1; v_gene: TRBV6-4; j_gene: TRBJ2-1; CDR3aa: CASRRPGQGVNEQFF; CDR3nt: TGTGCCAGCAGGAGACCGGGACAGGGGGTTAATGAGCAGTTCTTC
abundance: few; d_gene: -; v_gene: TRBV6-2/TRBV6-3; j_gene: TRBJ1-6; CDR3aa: CASSYRPDANSPLHF; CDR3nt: TGTGCCAGCAGTTACAGGCCAGATGCCAATTCACCCCTCCACTTT
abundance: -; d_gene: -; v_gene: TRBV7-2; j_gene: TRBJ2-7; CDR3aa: CASSLSTGFSYEQYF; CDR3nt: TGTGCCAGCAGCTTATCGACAGGTTTCTCCTACGAGCAGTACTTC
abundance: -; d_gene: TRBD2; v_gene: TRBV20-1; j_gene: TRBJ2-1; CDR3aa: CSATKREGGNEQFF; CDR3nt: TGCAGTGCTACCAAGCGGGAGGGCGGCAATGAGCAGTTCTTC
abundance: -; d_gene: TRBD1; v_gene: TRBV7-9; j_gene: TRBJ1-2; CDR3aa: CASSPGTEFSYGYTF; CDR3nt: TGTGCCAGCAGTCCCGGGACAGAGTTTAGCTATGGCTACACCTTC
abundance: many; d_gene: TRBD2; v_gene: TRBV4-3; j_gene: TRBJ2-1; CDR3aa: CAPSPGGYNEQFF; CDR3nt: TGCGCCCCCAGCCCGGGAGGCTACAATGAGCAGTTCTTC
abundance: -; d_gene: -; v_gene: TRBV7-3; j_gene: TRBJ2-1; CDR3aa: CASSLNPTMGEQFF; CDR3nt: TGTGCCAGCAGCTTAAATCCCACCATGGGTGAGCAGTTCTTC
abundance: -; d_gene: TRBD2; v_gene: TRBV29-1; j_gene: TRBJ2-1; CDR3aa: CSVVGSGESSYNEQFF; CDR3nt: TGCAGCGTTGTGGGTAGCGGGGAGAGCTCCTACAATGAGCAGTTCTTC
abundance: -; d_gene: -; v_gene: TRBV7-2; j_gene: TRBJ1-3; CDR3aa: CASSTTRTAGNTIYF; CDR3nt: TGTGCCAGCAGCACGACCCGGACAGCTGGAAACACCATATATTTT
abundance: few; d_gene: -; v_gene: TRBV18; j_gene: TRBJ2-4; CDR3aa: CASSPGDIQYF; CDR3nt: TGTGCCAGCTCACCGGGGGACATTCAGTACTTC
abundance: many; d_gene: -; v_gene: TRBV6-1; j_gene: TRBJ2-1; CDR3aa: CASRPPGVLPREQFF; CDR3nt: TGTGCCAGCAGGCCCCCGGGAGTCCTGCCCCGCGAGCAGTTCTTC
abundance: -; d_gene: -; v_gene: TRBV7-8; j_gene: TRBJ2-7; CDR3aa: CASSAHLEDLSSYEQYF; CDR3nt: TGTGCCAGCAGCGCCCACCTGGAGGATTTAAGCTCCTACGAGCAGTACTTC
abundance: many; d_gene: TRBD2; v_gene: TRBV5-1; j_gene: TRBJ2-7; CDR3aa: CASSLLAGAGYEQYF; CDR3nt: TGCGCCAGCAGCTTGCTAGCGGGAGCTGGCTACGAGCAGTACTTC
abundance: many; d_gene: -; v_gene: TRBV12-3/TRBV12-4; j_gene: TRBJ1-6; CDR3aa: CASRIYTGHSSYNSPLHF; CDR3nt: TGTGCCAGCAGAATATACACAGGGCACAGCTCCTATAATTCACCCCTCCACTTT
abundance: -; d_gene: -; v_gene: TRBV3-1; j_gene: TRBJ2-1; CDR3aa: CASSQGPHEQFF; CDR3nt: TGTGCCAGCAGCCAAGGCCCCCATGAGCAGTTCTTC
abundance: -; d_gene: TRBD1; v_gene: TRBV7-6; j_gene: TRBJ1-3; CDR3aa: CASSESPGTVSSGNTIYF; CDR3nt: TGTGCCAGCAGCGAAAGTCCCGGGACAGTTAGCTCTGGAAACACCATATATTTT
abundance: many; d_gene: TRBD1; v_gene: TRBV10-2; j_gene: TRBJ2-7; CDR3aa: CASSAGTGRLEVGQYF; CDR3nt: TGCGCCAGCAGCGCCGGGACAGGGCGGCTTGAGGTGGGGCAGTACTTC
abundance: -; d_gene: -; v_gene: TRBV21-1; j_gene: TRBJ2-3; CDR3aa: CASRGTDGTSSPDTQYF; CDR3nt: TGTGCCAGCAGGGGAACAGACGGGACTAGCAGCCCAGATACGCAGTATTTT
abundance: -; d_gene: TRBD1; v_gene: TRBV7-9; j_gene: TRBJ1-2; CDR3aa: CASRAGTDYGYTF; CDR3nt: TGTGCCAGCAGGGCCGGGACAGACTATGGCTACACCTTC
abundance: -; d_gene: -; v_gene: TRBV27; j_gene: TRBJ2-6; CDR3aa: CASGAGANVLTF; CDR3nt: TGTGCCAGTGGAGCAGGGGCCAACGTCCTGACTTTC
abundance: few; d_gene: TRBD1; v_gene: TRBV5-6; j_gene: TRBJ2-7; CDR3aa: CASISPGQGTYEQYF; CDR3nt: TGTGCCAGCATCTCTCCGGGACAGGGGACGTACGAGCAGTACTTC
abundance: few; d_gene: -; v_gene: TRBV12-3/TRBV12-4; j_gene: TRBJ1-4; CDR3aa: CASSSAPPLNEKLFF; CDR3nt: TGTGCCAGCAGCTCCGCCCCTCCCCTAAATGAAAAACTGTTTTTT
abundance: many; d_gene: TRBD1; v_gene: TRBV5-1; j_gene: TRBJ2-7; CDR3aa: CASSPGQASYEQYF; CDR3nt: TGTGCCAGCTCCCCCGGACAGGCTTCCTACGAGCAGTACTTC
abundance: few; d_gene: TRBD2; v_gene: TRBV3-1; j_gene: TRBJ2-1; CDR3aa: CASSGRLAGGSYNEQFF; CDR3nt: TGTGCCAGCAGCGGACGACTAGCGGGGGGCTCCTACAATGAGCAGTTCTTC
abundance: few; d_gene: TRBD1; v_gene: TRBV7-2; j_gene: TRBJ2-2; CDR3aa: CASSWDSSNTGELFF; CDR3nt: TGTGCCAGCAGTTGGGACAGCTCGAACACCGGGGAGCTGTTTTTT
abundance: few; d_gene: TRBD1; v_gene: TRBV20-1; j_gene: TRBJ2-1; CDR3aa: CSAITPKNDRGFYNEQFF; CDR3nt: TGCAGTGCTATCACACCCAAAAACGACAGGGGATTCTACAATGAGCAGTTCTTC
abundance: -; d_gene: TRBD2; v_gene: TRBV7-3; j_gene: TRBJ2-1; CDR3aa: CASSISGSENEQFF; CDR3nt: TGTGCCAGCAGCATTAGCGGGAGTGAGAATGAGCAGTTCTTC
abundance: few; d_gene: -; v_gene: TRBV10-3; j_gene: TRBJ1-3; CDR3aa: CAIRGGSGNTIYF; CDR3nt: TGTGCCATCAGGGGGGGATCTGGAAACACCATATATTTT
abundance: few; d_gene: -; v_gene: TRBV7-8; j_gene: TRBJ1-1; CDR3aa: CASSLGGAREDTEAFF; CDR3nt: TGTGCCAGCAGCTTAGGGGGGGCCAGGGAGGACACTGAAGCTTTCTTT
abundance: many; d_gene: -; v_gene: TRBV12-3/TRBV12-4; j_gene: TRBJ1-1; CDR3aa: CASSLSGGAEAFF; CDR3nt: TGTGCCAGCAGTTTGTCGGGGGGGGCTGAAGCTTTCTTT
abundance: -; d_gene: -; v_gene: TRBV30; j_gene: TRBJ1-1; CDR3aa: CAWSGMMNTEAFF; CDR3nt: TGTGCCTGGAGTGGGATGATGAACACTGAAGCTTTCTTT
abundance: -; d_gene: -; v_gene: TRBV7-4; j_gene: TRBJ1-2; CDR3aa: CASSLGVVGYTF; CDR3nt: TGTGCCAGCAGCTTGGGGGTGGTTGGCTACACCTTC
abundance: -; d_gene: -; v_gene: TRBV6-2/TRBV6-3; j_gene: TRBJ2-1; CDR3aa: CASSYSIGDSVYNEQFF; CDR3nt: TGTGCCAGCAGTTATTCGATTGGAGACAGCGTCTACAATGAGCAGTTCTTC
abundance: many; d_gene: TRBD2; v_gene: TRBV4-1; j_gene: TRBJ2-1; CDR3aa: CASSFRLASYNEQFF; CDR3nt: TGCGCCAGCAGCTTTCGACTAGCCTCCTACAATGAGCAGTTCTTC
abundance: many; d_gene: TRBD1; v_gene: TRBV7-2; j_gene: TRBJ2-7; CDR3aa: CASRGTGIYEQYF; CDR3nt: TGTGCCAGCAGAGGGACAGGGATCTACGAGCAGTACTTC
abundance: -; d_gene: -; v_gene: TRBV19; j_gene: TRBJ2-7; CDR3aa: CASSAGYTYEQYF; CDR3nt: TGTGCCAGCTCCGCAGGATACACCTACGAGCAGTACTTC
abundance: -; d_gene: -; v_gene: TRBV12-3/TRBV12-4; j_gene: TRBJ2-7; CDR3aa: CASRDFYEQYF; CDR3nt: TGTGCCAGCAGGGATTTTTACGAGCAGTACTTC
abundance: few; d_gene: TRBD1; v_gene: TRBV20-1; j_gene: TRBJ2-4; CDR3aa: CSAKTQGAGYIQYF; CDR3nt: TGCAGTGCTAAAACACAGGGGGCCGGTTACATTCAGTACTTC
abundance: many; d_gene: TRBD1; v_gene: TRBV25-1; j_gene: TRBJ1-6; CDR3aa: CASSELDRGNSPLHF; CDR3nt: TGTGCCAGCAGTGAATTAGACAGGGGGAATTCACCCCTCCACTTT
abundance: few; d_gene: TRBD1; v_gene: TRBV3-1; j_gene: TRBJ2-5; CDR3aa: CASSQVPGTGETQYF; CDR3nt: TGTGCCAGCAGCCAAGTCCCAGGGACAGGAGAGACCCAGTACTTC
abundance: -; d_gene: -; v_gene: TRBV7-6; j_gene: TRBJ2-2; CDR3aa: CASSLGFQNTGELFF; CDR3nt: TGTGCCAGCAGCTTAGGGTTTCAGAACACCGGGGAGCTGTTTTTT
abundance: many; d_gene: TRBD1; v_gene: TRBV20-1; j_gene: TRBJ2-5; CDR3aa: CSANLGQGQETQYF; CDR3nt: TGCAGTGCCAACCTCGGACAGGGCCAAGAGACCCAGTACTTC
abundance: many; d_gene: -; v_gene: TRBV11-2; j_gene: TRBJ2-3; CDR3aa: CASSPTGRADTQYF; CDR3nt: TGTGCCAGCAGCCCAACTGGACGAGCAGATACGCAGTATTTT
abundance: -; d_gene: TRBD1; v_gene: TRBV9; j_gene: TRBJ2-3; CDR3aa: CASSVERTGPDTQYF; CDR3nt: TGTGCCAGCAGCGTAGAAAGGACAGGCCCAGATACGCAGTATTTT
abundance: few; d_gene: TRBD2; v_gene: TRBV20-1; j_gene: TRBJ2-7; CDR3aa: CSADGEGRSYEQYF; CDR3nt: TGCAGTGCTGACGGGGAGGGCCGTTCCTACGAGCAGTACTTC
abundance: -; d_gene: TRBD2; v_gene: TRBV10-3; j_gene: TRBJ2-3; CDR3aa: CAISRGGARGTDTQYF; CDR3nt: TGTGCCATCAGCCGGGGAGGGGCGCGGGGCACAGATACGCAGTATTTT
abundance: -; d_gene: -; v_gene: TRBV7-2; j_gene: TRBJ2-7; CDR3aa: CASSPSFGEQYF; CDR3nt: TGTGCCAGCAGCCCCAGTTTTGGCGAGCAGTACTTC
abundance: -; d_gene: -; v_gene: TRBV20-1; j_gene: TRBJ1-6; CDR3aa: CSVTGTPDNSPLHF; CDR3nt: TGCAGTGTAACCGGGACCCCCGATAATTCACCCCTCCACTTT